The 18 T cell receptor beta chains reported below all come from one sample, sequenced in a study of spatial heterogeneity in lung cancer. Points from the study as a whole: It was found that expanded intratumoral alpha and beta TCR counts tracked tumor mutation counts.

Their antigens are not known. In TCRdb, the 5' RACE reads were re-called with MiXCR into one record per CDR3 protein. The sample yields 6,000 to 7,500 distinct CDR3 sequences, about 13% seen once. Time point: sample taken at primary tumor resection. The sequencing here drew on lung tumor tissue, taken at surgery. Receptors were obtained from a male donor with early-stage non-small cell lung cancer.

This clonotype ranks as medium-sized. Little can be read into the size of this beta chain, an off-target read in a library designed for alpha chains. The rearrangement joins TRBV18 to TRBJ1-1, with TRBD1 as a possible D gene (6 bases). Germline V gives CDR1 KGHSH, CDR2 LQKENI. The CDR3 sequence is 13 residues long. Trimming stripped 3 bases from V and 1 base from J, with 6 bases between. The CDR3 nucleotides are TGTGCCAGCTCACCGACAGGGAACACTGAAGCTTTCTTT. Translating it yields CASSPTGNTEAFF.

This clonotype was recorded many times. This beta chain is an unintended read in a library built for alpha chains; its size means little. The V call is TRBV20-1, the J call TRBJ2-3; D might be TRBD2 (6 bases). Germline loops: CDR1 DFQATT, CDR2 SNEGSKA (reference sequence). The CDR3 covers 14 residues. V was trimmed by 7 bases and J by 2 bases, leaving 16 bases between them. CDR3 nucleotide sequence: TGCAGTGGGAGGAGTAGCGGAACCACAGATACGCAGTATTTT. The encoded protein is CSGRSSGTTDTQYF.

This clonotype was detected ten times or more. The library was built for alpha chains, so this beta chain is an off-target read and its size means little. The CDR3: CAISATGVTRGYTF. Written as DNA, the CDR3 is TGTGCCATCAGTGCGACGGGGGTCACGCGGGGCTACACCTTC. The V gene is TRBV10-3, the J gene TRBJ1-2, with D possibly being TRBD1 (5 bases). This CDR3 region has 14 residues. Deletions cut 4 bases from V and 8 bases from J, with 17 bases between. Germline CDR1 is ENHRY and CDR2 is SYGVKD.

By share of the sample, this clonotype is medium-sized (0.01 to 0.1%). This beta chain lies outside the target of a library built for alpha chains; its clone size means little. The chain recombines TRBV4-2 with TRBJ1-2; 11 bases are a match to TRBD1. The CDR3 is made up of 18 amino acids. The germline V gene has CDR1 LGHNA and CDR2 YNFKEQ. Trimming removed 2 bases from V and 3 bases from J; junction bases left unmatched: 11. CDR3 loop: CASSQSPGTGGGYYGYTF. CDR3 DNA: TGTGCCAGCAGCCAATCTCCCGGGACAGGGGGAGGTTACTATGGCTACACCTTC.

Only one count was recorded for this clonotype. A library made for alpha chains picked up this beta chain off target, so its size means little. For the CDR3, the DNA is TGTGCCAGTAACCCGAGCGCACGGAGCACAGATACGCAGTATTTT. Translating gives CASNPSARSTDTQYF. The chain links TRBV19 to TRBJ2-3; D unresolved. V was cut by 7 bases and J by 0 bases, with 14 bases left in between. This CDR3 region has 15 residues. Germline lookup yields CDR1 LNHDA and CDR2 SQIVND (reference sequence).

Ten or more counts support this clonotype. Because this beta chain is a stray read in a library intended to capture alpha chains, its abundance should not be given much weight. This chain uses TRBV6-6 with TRBJ1-6; the D gene is possibly TRBD1 (6 bases). CDR3 length: 15 residues. Trimming pared 2 bases from V and 11 bases from J, leaving 16 bases between. CDR1 is MNHNY and CDR2 is SVGAGI in the germline V gene (reference sequence). The CDR3 loop is CASSYGVPTGPPLHF. CDR3 bases: TGTGCCAGCAGTTACGGTGTCCCTACAGGGCCACCCCTCCACTTT.

By share, this clonotype ranks as medium-sized. With the library built for alpha chains, this beta chain is off target and its frequency is not meaningful. The chain has TRBV27 and TRBJ2-1; D is possibly TRBD2 (5 bases). The length of the CDR3 is 15 residues. Germline CDR1 and CDR2: MNHEY and SMNVEV (reference sequence). Trimming took 4 bases from V and 7 from J, leaving 17 bases between them. For the CDR3, the DNA is TGTGCCAGCAGTTCTTGGCGACGGGATAGGAATGAGCAGTTCTTC. It encodes CASSSWRRDRNEQFF.

Comments on this clonotype: Since the library was made to target alpha chains, this beta chain is a stray read and its abundance is not meaningful. The V gene is TRBV27, the J gene TRBJ2-3; D is ambiguous. The CDR3 is 14 amino acids. The germline V gene encodes CDR1 MNHEY and CDR2 SMNVEV (reference sequence). The V end lost 3 bases, the J end lost 1 base, and 8 bases lay between the germline ends. The CDR3 sequence is CASSLGGGTDTQYF. The CDR3 coding sequence is TGTGCCAGCAGTTTGGGTGGGGGCACAGATACGCAGTATTTT.

This clonotype was seen repeatedly, ten times or more. This beta chain is a stray read from a library made for alpha chains; its abundance is not meaningful. The rearrangement uses TRBV25-1 and TRBJ2-7; 7 nucleotides align to TRBD1. The CDR3 sequence is 14 residues long. With 5 bases clipped from V and 3 bases from J, the junction kept 7 bases outside the gene matches. Per the germline V gene, CDR1 is MGHDK and CDR2 is SYGVNS. CDR3 residues: CASSLPGQNYEQYF. In DNA form, the CDR3 reads TGTGCCAGCAGTTTACCGGGACAGAACTACGAGCAGTACTTC.

By share, this clonotype counts as medium-sized. This beta chain appears as a stray read in a library generated for alpha chains; its size is not informative. The chain uses TRBV12-3 or TRBV12-4 and TRBJ2-1, with TRBD2 as a possible D gene (5 bases). The V gene lost 3 bases and the J gene lost 7 bases, with 13 bases spanning the gap. The CDR3 is made up of 14 amino acids. For the CDR3, the DNA is TGTGCCAGCAGTTTGGGAGAAGCTATTAATGAGCAGTTCTTC. Translating gives CASSLGEAINEQFF.

By frequency in the sample, this clonotype is medium-sized (0.01 to 0.1%). This beta chain represents an off-target read in a library built for alpha chains; its size is of limited meaning. The chain combines TRBV3-1 with TRBJ1-4; 8 bases agree with TRBD1. With V trimmed by 4 bases and J by 7 bases, 5 bases remained unmatched. Looked up from germline, CDR1 is LGHDT and CDR2 is YNNKEL (reference sequence). The CDR3 sequence is 14 residues long. CDR3 region: CASSPTGVGEKLFF. The DNA of the CDR3 is TGTGCCAGCAGCCCGACAGGGGTCGGTGAAAAACTGTTTTTT.

The sample holds a few counts of this clonotype. This beta chain is a stray sequence in a library constructed for alpha chains; its clone size is not meaningful. V usage is TRBV10-3 and J usage is TRBJ2-3; 8 nucleotides match TRBD2. The germline V gene has CDR1 ENHRY and CDR2 SYGVKD. V dropped 6 bases and J dropped 10; count of bases not matched to a gene: 15. The CDR3 has 15 amino acids. The chain's CDR3 is CAISRVAGKEGAQYF. The CDR3 region has the DNA TGTGCCATCAGCCGTGTAGCGGGAAAAGAAGGGGCGCAGTATTTT.

Sample share makes this clonotype medium-sized (0.01 to 0.1%). This beta chain lies outside the target of a library built for alpha chains; its clone size means little. CDR3 coding DNA: TGTGCCAGCAGTGATAGGGACAGACTCTCCTACGAGCAGTACTTC. Amino acids: CASSDRDRLSYEQYF. The rearrangement uses TRBV6-1 and TRBJ2-7, with 7 positions matching TRBD1. V dropped 3 bases and J dropped 0; count of bases not matched to a gene: 5. Per the germline V gene, CDR1 is MNHNS and CDR2 is SASEGT. The CDR3 runs 15 residues.

By its share, this clonotype is medium-sized. In a library made to pick up alpha chains, this beta chain is a stray read with a size that means little. The chain links TRBV12-3 or TRBV12-4 to TRBJ1-3; 9 nucleotides line up with TRBD1. The length of the CDR3 is 16 residues. V shed 7 bases and J 0 bases; nucleotides not matched to a gene: 7. CDR3 in amino acids: CASNAGQGDSGNTIYF. The CDR3 DNA is TGTGCCAGCAATGCGGGACAGGGTGACTCTGGAAACACCATATATTTT.

Details on this clonotype: This beta chain is a stray sequence in a library constructed for alpha chains; its clone size is not meaningful. The CDR3 is CASSQDTGGWQPQHF. DNA of the CDR3: TGCGCCAGCAGCCAAGATACAGGGGGTTGGCAGCCCCAGCATTTT. The V gene is TRBV4-1, the J gene TRBJ1-5; TRBD1 aligns across 8 bases. V lost 0 bases, J lost 7 bases, and 5 bases stayed unmatched. The CDR3 extends over 15 amino acids. Germline V CDR1 and CDR2: MGHRA, YSYEKL.

Points on this clonotype: Found in a library prepared for alpha chains, this beta chain is an off-target read, and its abundance has little meaning. The chain uses TRBV9 and TRBJ2-1; no clear D. The V and J ends lost 1 base and 0 bases respectively, with 8 bases between them. There are 15 residues in the CDR3. The germline V gene has CDR1 SGDLS and CDR2 YYNGEE. CDR3 bases: TGTGCCAGCAGCGTACACGGTGACTCCTACAATGAGCAGTTCTTC. It translates to CASSVHGDSYNEQFF.

Concerning this clonotype itself: This beta chain is an off-target read within a library intended for alpha chains, so its frequency means little. This chain uses TRBV29-1 with TRBJ2-6, with D unclear. Trimming shortened V by 6 bases and J by 0 bases, and 15 bases separated the two germline ends. The germline CDR1 and CDR2 sequences are SQVTM and ANQGSEA. This CDR3 has 16 residues. This chain's CDR3 is CSVAEFPFSGANVLTF. The CDR3 coding sequence is TGCAGCGTAGCCGAGTTCCCCTTCTCTGGGGCCAACGTCCTGACTTTC.

As concerns this clonotype: Since it is a stray read in a library aimed at alpha chains, this beta chain has a size that is not meaningful. The chain has TRBV20-1 and TRBJ1-6, with D unclear. CDR1 DFQATT and CDR2 SNEGSKA come from the germline V gene (reference sequence). Trimming pared 5 bases from V and 0 bases from J, leaving 11 bases between. There are 15 residues in the CDR3. CDR3 loop: CSAVDGSSYNSPLHF. In nucleotides, the CDR3 is TGCAGTGCTGTCGACGGAAGCTCCTATAATTCACCCCTCCACTTT.